This TCR beta chain was found in a study of blood T cell repertoires in COVID-19. Overall study: The study drew acute and convalescent COVID-19 samples from the United States, Italy and Spain. T cells, B-cell-depleted T cells, or PBMCs supplied cDNA or gDNA.

To note about this clone: A read error may account for a junction end that differs from germline.

Germline-derived CDR1 and CDR2 are SGHTA and FQGNSA. CDR3 length: 15 amino acids. As processed by the authors: From reference gene primer amplification, estimates of nucleated cell counts were derived. TCRdb's table, derived via immunoSEQ multiplex PCR, lists solely in-frame clones and lacks some. V, J and clone size are taken as reported in that table, and D and trimming were inferred from the DNA itself. Of 52,000 or so clones listed, 78% were seen once; the top ten hold around 5%. The TCR was taken from a human donor in a cohort sampled during active COVID-19. The sequencing sample was made of peripheral blood. The chain is built from TRBV7-2 and TRBJ1-5; maybe TRBD1 (6 bases). This CDR3 reads CASSLAYTGNQPQHF. For the CDR3, the DNA is TGTGCCAGCAGCCTAGCCTATACAGGGAATCAGCCCCAGCATTTT.